These T cell receptor beta chains were read from a single sample in a study of control samples from healthy donors and cancer patients. Clones were read by immunoSEQ multiplex PCR, and TCRdb kept only the in-frame ones, dropping some. The sample includes tens of thousands of clones, about 86% seen only once; the top ten take roughly 2.8%. Source material: PBMCs. All receptors come from a woman aged 45-65 years with lung cancer. The conserved cysteine and the conserved F or W are not part of the CDR3 here. The order of the fields is V gene, CDR3 protein.

v_call: TRBV10-2
cdr3_aa: ASSEMSGGRTGELF

v_call: TRBV5-1
cdr3_aa: ASSLGFAGFYGYT

v_call: TRBV5-4
cdr3_aa: ASSLEGNSPLH

v_call: TRBV25-1
cdr3_aa: ASSLFQGQAF

v_call: TRBV27
cdr3_aa: ASSLSKAAPYQETQY

v_call: TRBV19
cdr3_aa: ASRDSVSGNTIY

v_call: TRBV5-1
cdr3_aa: ASSYTGTSGGNEQF

v_call: TRBV19
cdr3_aa: ASSMTGGGNQPQH

v_call: TRBV19
cdr3_aa: ASSIGIGSPYEQY

v_call: TRBV12-3/TRBV12-4
cdr3_aa: ASRRSGFGTQY

v_call: TRBV5-1
cdr3_aa: ASSLALAGGREKLF

v_call: TRBV5-1
cdr3_aa: ASEFQGTGGTGELF

v_call: TRBV27
cdr3_aa: ASRSLIAGGRETQY

v_call: TRBV2
cdr3_aa: ASRGDVVHEQY

v_call: TRBV5-4
cdr3_aa: ASSPRTGTGYT

v_call: TRBV27
cdr3_aa: ASSTGGYEQY

v_call: TRBV6-5
cdr3_aa: ASNPQGGWITEAF